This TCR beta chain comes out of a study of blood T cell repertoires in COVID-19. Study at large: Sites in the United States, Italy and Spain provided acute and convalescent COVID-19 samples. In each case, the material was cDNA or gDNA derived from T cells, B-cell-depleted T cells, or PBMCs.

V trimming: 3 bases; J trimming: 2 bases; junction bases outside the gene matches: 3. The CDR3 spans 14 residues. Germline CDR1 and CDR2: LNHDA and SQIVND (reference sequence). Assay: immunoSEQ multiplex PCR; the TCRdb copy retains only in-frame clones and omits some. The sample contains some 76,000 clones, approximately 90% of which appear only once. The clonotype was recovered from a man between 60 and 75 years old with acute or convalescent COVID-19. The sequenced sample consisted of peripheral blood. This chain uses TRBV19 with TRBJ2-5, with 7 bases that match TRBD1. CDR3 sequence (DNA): TGTGCCAGTAGTATGGGGGACAGTCAAGAGACCCAGTACTTC. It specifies CASSMGDSQETQYF.